The clone carrying this T cell receptor beta chain was counted at least ten times. The junction differs from germline at one of its ends, possibly a read error. Germline V gives CDR1 SGHNT, CDR2 YYREEE (reference sequence). The CDR3 loop spans 15 amino acids. Attached unique molecular identifiers marked individual cDNA molecules. TCRdb re-analysed the 5' RACE reads in MiXCR, keeping a single row per CDR3 protein. The sample carries fewer than 85,000 distinct CDR3 sequences, approximately 10% recorded once. This sample stems from a study of early T cells in non-severe SARS-CoV-2 infection. Turning to the study itself: Alpha and beta chains were unpaired, from unsorted whole-blood bulk RNA.

The receptor's source is an adult who was a healthcare worker with PCR-confirmed SARS-CoV-2 infection or an uninfected control (not recorded which). Sequencing was performed on whole blood, taken at baseline. The chain is built from TRBV5-4 and TRBJ2-7, with D possibly TRBD2 on 7 matching bases. The CDR3: CASSLRGGGVSEQYF. The CDR3 DNA reads as TGTGCTAGCAGCTTGAGGGGGGGAGGAGTAAGCGAGCAGTACTTC. Supplemented by reference TRBV5-4 and TRBJ2-7, the full variable domain reads ETGVTQSPTHLIKTRGQQVTLRCSSQSGHNTVSWYQQALGQGPQFIFQYYREEENGRGNFPPRFSGLQFPNYSSELNVNALELDDSALYLCASSLRGGGVSEQYFGPGTRLTVT.